The 14 T cell receptor beta chains below were found in one sample sequenced in a study of blood T cell repertoires in COVID-19. Libraries were prepared by immunoSEQ multiplex PCR; TCRdb keeps only in-frame clonotypes and omits some of them. The sample has over 200,000 clones, approximately 82% seen once. Material for sequencing was peripheral blood. Receptors originate from a man at least 80 years old with acute or convalescent COVID-19.

The V call is TRBV2, the J call TRBJ1-6; the D gene is possibly TRBD1 (5 bases). V lost 6 bases and J lost 3, with 12 bases in between. The CDR3 covers 15 residues. The germline V gene has CDR1 SNHLY and CDR2 FYNNEI. This CDR3 reads CASRELQGYNSPLHF. The CDR3 nucleotides read TGTGCCAGCAGAGAACTCCAGGGCTATAATTCACCCCTCCACTTT.

The chain couples TRBV28 to TRBJ1-2; 7 bases line up with TRBD1. The ends lost 3 bases at V and 4 bases at J; junction bases unmatched: 5. The CDR3 covers 14 residues. CDR1 is MDHEN and CDR2 is SYDVKM in the germline V gene. CDR3 region: CASSLGRTGYGYTF. In DNA form, the CDR3 reads TGTGCCAGCAGTTTGGGGAGGACAGGCTATGGCTACACCTTC.

With regard to this clone: Other nucleotide sequences in the sample specify the same CDR3. The chain links TRBV2 to TRBJ1-1, with TRBD1 matching over 8 bases. The junction had 3 bases not matched to a gene; V was cut back by 2 bases and J by 1 base. The CDR3 extends over 15 amino acids. CDR1 and CDR2 (germline): SNHLY, FYNNEI. CDR3 in amino acids: CASSELGQGNTEAFF. Written as DNA, the CDR3 is TGTGCCAGCAGTGAACTTGGACAGGGGAACACTGAAGCTTTCTTT.

The chain carries TRBV7-9 and TRBJ1-4; D possibly corresponds to TRBD1 (6 bases). Germline V gene data show CDR1 as SEHNR and CDR2 as FQNEAQ (reference sequence). The CDR3 consists of 15 residues. V lost 4 bases and J lost 5, with 14 bases in between. CDR3 sequence: CASSSSRGLNEKLFF. For the CDR3, the DNA is TGTGCCAGCAGCTCCTCAAGGGGGTTAAATGAAAAACTGTTTTTT.

A single count supports this clone. The V gene is TRBV20-1, the J gene TRBJ1-2, with D uncertain. This CDR3 spans 11 amino acids. The V and J ends lost 6 bases and 7 bases respectively, with 12 bases between them. Looked up from germline, CDR1 is DFQATT and CDR2 is SNEGSKA (reference sequence). CDR3 in DNA: TGCAGTGCCCAAGCGGTTCTTGGCTACACCTTC. Protein: CSAQAVLGYTF.

This clone was observed a single time. For the CDR3, the DNA is TGTGCCACCACGGGACAGGGGGGATACACCGGGGAGCTGTTTTTT. Its translation: CATTGQGGYTGELFF. V usage is TRBV19 and J usage is TRBJ2-2; TRBD1 aligns across 11 bases. The V gene end was trimmed by 10 bases and the J gene end by 3 bases; junction bases not matched to a gene: 7. CDR1 is LNHDA and CDR2 is SQIVND in the germline V gene (reference sequence). This CDR3 is 15 amino acids long.

The chain employs TRBV19 and TRBJ2-5; TRBD2 is a possible D gene (5 bases). This CDR3 has 14 amino acids. Per germline, CDR1 LNHDA and CDR2 SQIVND (reference sequence). Trimming took 1 base from V and 5 from J, leaving 11 bases between them. CDR3: CASSIAEGSETQYF. CDR3 in DNA: TGTGCCAGTAGTATAGCTGAGGGATCGGAGACCCAGTACTTC.

The chain recombines TRBV14 with TRBJ1-6; tentative D call: TRBD1 (5 bases). The germline gives CDR1 SGHDN, CDR2 FVKESK. This CDR3 comprises 14 residues. V was trimmed by 6 bases and J by 9 bases, leaving 15 bases between them. The CDR3 protein is CASRTGTPSSPLHF. The CDR3 region has the DNA TGTGCCAGCAGAACCGGGACTCCAAGTTCACCCCTCCACTTT.

This clone showed up just a few times. The gene calls are TRBV7-3 and TRBJ2-3, with TRBD1 matching 7 bases. Germline values: CDR1 SGHTA, CDR2 FQGTGA. The CDR3 is 15 residues long. Unmatched junction bases numbered 5, after V lost 1 base and J lost 4 bases. DNA of the CDR3: TGTGCCAGCAGCTTAATTGGTACAGGGGCAGATACGCAGTATTTT. It encodes CASSLIGTGADTQYF.

This clone came up a few times. The chain links TRBV24-1 to TRBJ2-7; TRBD1 matches at 7 bases. Per germline, CDR1 KGHDR and CDR2 SFDVKD. The CDR3 contains 16 residues. Unmatched junction bases numbered 9, after V lost 5 bases and J lost 0 bases. CDR3 amino acids: CATSGPGQTGSYEQYF. DNA of the CDR3: TGTGCCACCAGTGGACCGGGACAGACAGGCTCCTACGAGCAGTACTTC.

This chain links TRBV7-9 with TRBJ2-7; 7 bases line up with TRBD1. Germline V gene sequence: CDR1 SEHNR, CDR2 FQNEAQ (reference sequence). The CDR3 is 15 residues long. V lost 5 bases and J lost 2; bases outside the gene matches: 9. This CDR3 reads CASSQGDSNPYEQYF. The CDR3 nucleotides are TGTGCCAGCAGCCAAGGGGACAGTAACCCCTACGAGCAGTACTTC. The variable domain in full, with the rest retrieved from reference TRBV7-9 and TRBJ2-7, is DTGVSQNPRHKITKRGQNVTFRCDPISEHNRLYWYRQTLGQGPEFLTYFQNEAQLEKSRLLSDRFSAERPKGSFSTLEIQRTEQGDSAMYLCASSQGDSNPYEQYFGPGTRLTVT.

The chain joins TRBV14 to TRBJ2-1, with TRBD2 identical over 11 bases. Per germline, CDR1 SGHDN and CDR2 FVKESK. After removal of 6 bases from V and 5 bases from J, the junction contained 6 bases not matched to a gene. The CDR3 totals 15 residues. This CDR3 is CASSLLAGGHNEQFF. CDR3 in DNA: TGTGCCAGCAGTCTGCTAGCGGGGGGACACAATGAGCAGTTCTTC.

This clone showed up just once. The chain links TRBV3-1 (or the pseudogene TRBV3-2) to TRBJ2-7; 12 nucleotides line up with TRBD2. CDR1 and CDR2 (germline): LGHDT, YNNKEL (reference sequence). V trimming: 1 base; J trimming: 6 bases; junction bases outside the gene matches: 4. This CDR3 spans 15 amino acids. CDR3 coding DNA: TGTGCCAGCAGCCAAGTACTAGCGGGGGGTGGCGAGCAGTACTTC. Encoded protein: CASSQVLAGGGEQYF.

J is TRBJ2-5 and V is TRBV28; TRBD1 is a possible D gene (6 bases). In germline, CDR1 is MDHEN, CDR2 SYDVKM. The CDR3 is 14 residues long. V was cut by 3 bases and J by 3 bases, with 11 bases left in between. CDR3 DNA: TGTGCCAGCAGTTTGACAGGAGCCGAAGAGACCCAGTACTTC. Its translation: CASSLTGAEETQYF.